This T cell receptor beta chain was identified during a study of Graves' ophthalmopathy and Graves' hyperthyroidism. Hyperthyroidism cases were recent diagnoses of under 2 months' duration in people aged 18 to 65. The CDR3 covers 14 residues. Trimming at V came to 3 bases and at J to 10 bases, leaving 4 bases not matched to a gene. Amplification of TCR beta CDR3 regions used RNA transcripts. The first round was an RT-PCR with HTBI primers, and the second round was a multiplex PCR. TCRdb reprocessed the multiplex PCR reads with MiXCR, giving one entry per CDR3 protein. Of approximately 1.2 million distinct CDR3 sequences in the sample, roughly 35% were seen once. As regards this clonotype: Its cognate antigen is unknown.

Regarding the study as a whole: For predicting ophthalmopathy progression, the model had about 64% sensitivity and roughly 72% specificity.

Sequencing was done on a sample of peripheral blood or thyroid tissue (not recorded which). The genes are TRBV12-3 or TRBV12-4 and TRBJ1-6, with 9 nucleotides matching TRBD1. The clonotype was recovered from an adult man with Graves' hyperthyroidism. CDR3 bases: TGTGCCAGCAGTTTGCACAGGGGGCAATCACCCCTCCACTTT. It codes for CASSLHRGQSPLHF.